Each of the 9 T cell receptor beta chains below was sequenced from the same sample in a study of patients and donors after allogeneic stem cell transplantation. Each CDR3 protein gets one entry after TCRdb re-called the RT-PCR reads with MiXCR. In the table there are under 200,000 distinct CDR3 sequences, approximately 31% of which are singletons. Sequencing was carried out using blood, either unsorted or a sorted T cell fraction (not recorded which). The receptors here all came from a human donor who was either an allogeneic HSCT recipient or a stem cell or donor lymphocyte infusion donor (not recorded which). It is not recorded whose cells these are; they may come from a transplant donor.

The rearrangement uses TRBV25-1 and TRBJ2-5; 9 nucleotides match TRBD1. The trim removed 4 bases at V and 7 bases at J, leaving 10 bases unmatched. This CDR3 has 15 amino acids. Germline CDR1 is MGHDK and CDR2 is SYGVNS. The CDR3 spells CASSGTGGQVGTQYF. CDR3 sequence (DNA): TGTGCCAGCAGTGGTACAGGGGGCCAAGTCGGGACCCAGTACTTC. Combining the CDR3 with reference TRBV25-1 and TRBJ2-5 gives the whole variable domain EADIYQTPRYLVIGTGKKITLECSQTMGHDKMYWYQQDPGMELHLIHYSYGVNSTEKGDLSSESTVSRIRTEHFPLTLESARPSHTSQYLCASSGTGGQVGTQYFGPGTRLLVL.

V gene TRBV10-3 combines with J gene TRBJ2-1; 7 bases fit TRBD2. V shed 7 bases, J shed 1 base, and the junction held 1 base outside the gene matches. The CDR3 contains 13 residues. The V gene's germline CDR1 is ENHRY and CDR2 SYGVKD. Written as DNA, the CDR3 is TGTGCCATCATGGGGGGGTCCTACAATGAGCAGTTCTTC. This translates into CAIMGGSYNEQFF.

This rearrangement joins TRBV5-1 to TRBJ2-1, with D hard to call. The V end lost 7 bases, the J end lost 5 bases, and 13 bases lay between the germline ends. This CDR3 region has 13 residues. Germline V gives CDR1 SGHRS, CDR2 YFSETQ. The CDR3 region is CASAPLGDNEQFF. The CDR3 region has the DNA TGCGCCAGCGCTCCCTTGGGCGACAATGAGCAGTTCTTC. The whole variable domain, filled in from reference TRBV5-1 and TRBJ2-1, reads KAGVTQTPRYLIKTRGQQVTLSCSPISGHRSVSWYQQTPGQGLQFLFEYFSETQRNKGNFPGRFSGRQFSNSRSEMNVSTLELGDSALYLCASAPLGDNEQFFGPGTRLTVL.

This clonotype was recorded many times. J is TRBJ2-7 and V is TRBV4-3, with TRBD1 matching over 7 bases. This CDR3 comprises 18 residues. Germline values: CDR1 LGHNA, CDR2 YSLEER. J was trimmed by 4 bases and V by 0 bases; bases with no gene match: 15. Here the CDR3 reads CASSQEFGLGTVPYEQYF. The CDR3 DNA sequence: TGCGCCAGCAGCCAAGAATTCGGACTCGGGACAGTACCATACGAGCAGTACTTC.

The rearrangement joins TRBV5-1 to TRBJ2-3; D might be TRBD2 (5 bases). CDR3 size: 16 residues. Trimming pared 0 bases from V and 0 bases from J, leaving 11 bases between. Germline V gives CDR1 SGHRS, CDR2 YFSETQ. CDR3 protein: CASSLGLSSSTDTQYF. In nucleotides, the CDR3 is TGCGCCAGCAGCTTGGGACTATCCTCTAGCACAGATACGCAGTATTTT.

The table lists this clonotype with a few counts. The chain links TRBV7-2 to TRBJ1-1; 10 positions match TRBD1. V gave up 7 bases and J gave up 4 bases; unmatched junction bases: 12. Looked up from germline, CDR1 is SGHTA and CDR2 is FQGNSA. This CDR3 has 16 amino acids. Here the CDR3 reads CASNLYRDRGLTEAFF. The CDR3 DNA sequence: TGTGCCAGCAACCTCTACCGGGACAGGGGACTCACTGAAGCTTTCTTT.

This chain joins TRBV10-3 and TRBJ1-2, with D perhaps TRBD1 (5 bases). The CDR3 spans 12 residues. Trimming shortened V by 3 bases and J by 7 bases, and 9 bases separated the two germline ends. Germline lookup yields CDR1 ENHRY and CDR2 SYGVKD. The CDR3 DNA reads TGTGCCATCAGTGACGGCGGGGCTGGCTACACCTTC. Amino acid sequence: CAISDGGAGYTF.

This chain connects TRBV27 to TRBJ2-2, with D possibly being TRBD2 (6 bases). V was shortened by 4 bases and J by 8 bases, with 23 bases between the two germline ends. The germline CDR1 and CDR2 sequences are MNHEY and SMNVEV (reference sequence). This CDR3 region has 17 residues. Written as DNA, the CDR3 is TGTGCCAGCAGTTCATGGGCCTTGGGACTCCCAGGAGGGGAGCTGTTTTTT. Translated: CASSSWALGLPGGELFF.

This clonotype has a handful of counts. The chain has TRBV7-2 and TRBJ1-3; D remains unclear. Germline CDR1 reads SGHTA; CDR2 reads FQGNSA. This CDR3 contains 14 residues. The V end lost 3 bases, the J end lost 0 bases, and 6 bases lay between the germline ends. The CDR3 loop reads CASSFGPSGNTIYF. CDR3 DNA sequence: TGTGCCAGCAGCTTTGGTCCCTCTGGAAACACCATATATTTT.